The TCR beta chain under discussion was sequenced for a study of shared clonotypes between healthy human individuals. Sequencing was performed with immunoSEQ multiplex PCR; in TCRdb, only in-frame clones are kept and a portion is missing. The sample lists about 490,000 clones; 70% to 80% were seen once. Germline V gene lookup returns CDR1 SGHTA and CDR2 FQGTGA. The CDR3 spans 13 residues. On this clone itself: An end of the junction does not agree with germline; a read error may underlie this.

The chain has TRBV7-3 and TRBJ2-1; 9 positions agree with TRBD2. The material sequenced was PBMCs. The clonotype originates from a woman aged 40 to 55 in good health. Some clones in this sample may be carry-over from other donors' samples. The CDR3 DNA sequence: TGTGCCAGCAGCCCGGAGAGACTAGCGGCGCTGCTCTTC. Its protein is CASSPERLAALLF.